This T cell receptor (beta chain) originates from a study of cytomegalovirus exposure and HLA in healthy donors. General observations from the study: V- and J-gene trimming of TCR beta was linked (in a later analysis) to a missense DCLRE1C variant.

As to this clone: Its antigen is as yet unknown.

The CDR3 is made up of 14 amino acids. V gave up 0 bases and J gave up 6 bases, with 10 bases separating them. Germline values: CDR1 SGDLS, CDR2 YYNGEE. Primers: 60 Vbeta forward and 13 Jbeta reverse. Sequenced by immunoSEQ multiplex PCR; TCRdb stores in-frame clones only, minus some. The data show 180,000 or so clones, about four fifths seen once. The chain is built from TRBV9 and TRBJ1-5; D is unclear. The sequencing sample was made of PBMCs. The receptor was derived from a young woman in good health and CMV-seropositive. Here the CDR3 DNA reads TGTGCCAGCAGCGTAGGGCAGGATGGTCAGCCCCAGCATTTT. Protein product: CASSVGQDGQPQHF.